The T cell receptor (beta chain) described here comes from a study of blood T cell repertoires in COVID-19. On the study more broadly: Sample material is recorded as cDNA or gDNA derived from T cells, B-cell-depleted T cells, or PBMCs.

This study enrolled people aged about 18 to 90 from about two dozen US geographic areas. Cohorts were assigned according to the clinical history that participants reported. This clone was observed at least ten times. As processed by the authors: It was from reference gene primer amplification that nucleated cell counts were estimated. The repertoire was sequenced with immunoSEQ multiplex PCR; TCRdb's copy has only in-frame clones and lacks some. V and J calls and clone size are those listed in that table; D and trimming were worked out from the DNA. The table records roughly 190,000 clones, around 82% of them present only once. The CDR3 length is 15 residues. The V gene's germline CDR1 is LGHNA and CDR2 YNFKEQ. The V and J ends lost 0 bases and 7 bases, in that order; junction bases with no gene match: 1.

This clonotype originated in a woman in her 50s with acute COVID-19. The sequenced sample was PBMCs or T cells enriched from blood (not recorded which). This chain connects TRBV4-2 to TRBJ2-2; 11 nucleotides align to TRBD2. CDR3 residues: CASSQDLAGGGELFF. CDR3 bases: TGTGCCAGCAGCCAAGATCTAGCGGGGGGCGGGGAGCTGTTTTTT.